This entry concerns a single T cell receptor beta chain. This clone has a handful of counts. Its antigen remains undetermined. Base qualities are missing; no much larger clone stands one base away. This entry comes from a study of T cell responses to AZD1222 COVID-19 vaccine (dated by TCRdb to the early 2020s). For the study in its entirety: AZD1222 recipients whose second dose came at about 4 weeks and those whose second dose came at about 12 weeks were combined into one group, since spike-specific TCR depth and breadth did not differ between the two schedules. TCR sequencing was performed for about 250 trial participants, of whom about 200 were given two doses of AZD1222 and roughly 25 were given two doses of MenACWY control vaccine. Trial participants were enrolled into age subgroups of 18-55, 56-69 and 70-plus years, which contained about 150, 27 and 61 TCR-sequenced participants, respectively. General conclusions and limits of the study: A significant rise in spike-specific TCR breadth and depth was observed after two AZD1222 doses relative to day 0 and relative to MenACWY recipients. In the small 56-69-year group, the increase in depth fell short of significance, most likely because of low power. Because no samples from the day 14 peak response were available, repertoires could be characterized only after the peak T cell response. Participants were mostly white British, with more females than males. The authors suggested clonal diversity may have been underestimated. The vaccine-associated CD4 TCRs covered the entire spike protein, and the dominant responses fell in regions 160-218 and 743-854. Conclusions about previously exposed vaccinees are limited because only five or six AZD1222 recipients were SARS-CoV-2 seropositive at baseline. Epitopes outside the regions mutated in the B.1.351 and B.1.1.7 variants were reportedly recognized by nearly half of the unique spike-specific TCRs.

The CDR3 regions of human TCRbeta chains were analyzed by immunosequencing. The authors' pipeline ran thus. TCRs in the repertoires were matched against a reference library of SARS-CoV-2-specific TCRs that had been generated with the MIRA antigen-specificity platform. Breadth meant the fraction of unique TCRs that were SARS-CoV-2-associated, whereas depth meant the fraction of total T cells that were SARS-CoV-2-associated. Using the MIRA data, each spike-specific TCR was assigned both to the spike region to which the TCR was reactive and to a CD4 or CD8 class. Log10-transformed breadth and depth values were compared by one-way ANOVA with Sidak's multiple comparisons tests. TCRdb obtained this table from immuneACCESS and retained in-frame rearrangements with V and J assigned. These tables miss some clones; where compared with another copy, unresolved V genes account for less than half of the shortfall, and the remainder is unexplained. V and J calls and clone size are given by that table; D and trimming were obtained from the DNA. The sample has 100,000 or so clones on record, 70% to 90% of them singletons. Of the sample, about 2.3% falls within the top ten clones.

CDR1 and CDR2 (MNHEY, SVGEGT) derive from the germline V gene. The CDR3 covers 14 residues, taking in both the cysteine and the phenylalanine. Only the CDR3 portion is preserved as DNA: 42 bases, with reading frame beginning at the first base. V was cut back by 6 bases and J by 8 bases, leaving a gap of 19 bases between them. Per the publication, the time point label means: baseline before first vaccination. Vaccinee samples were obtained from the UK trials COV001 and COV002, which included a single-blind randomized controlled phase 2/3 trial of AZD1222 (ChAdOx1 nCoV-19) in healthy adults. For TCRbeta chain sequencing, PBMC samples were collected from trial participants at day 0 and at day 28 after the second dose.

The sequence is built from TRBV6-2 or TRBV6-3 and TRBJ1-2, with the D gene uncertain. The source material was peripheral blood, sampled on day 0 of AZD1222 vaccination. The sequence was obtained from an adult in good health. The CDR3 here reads CASSPDPAFWGYTF. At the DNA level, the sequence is TGTGCCAGCAGCCCTGACCCGGCATTTTGGGGCTACACCTTC.